Listed below are T cell receptor beta chains from one sample, sequenced in a study of patients and donors after allogeneic stem cell transplantation. MiXCR, applied by TCRdb to the RT-PCR reads, yields one record per CDR3 protein. The data hold about a million distinct CDR3 sequences, with more than 15% observed a single time. Sequenced sample: blood, either unsorted or a sorted T cell fraction (not recorded which). The source is a human donor who was either an allogeneic HSCT recipient or a stem cell or donor lymphocyte infusion donor (not recorded which). It is not recorded whose cells these are; they may come from a transplant donor. Each CDR3 is given with its conserved first and last residue. Fields, in order: D gene, J gene, V gene, CDR3 protein. The D gene is left open where the match is weak.

TRBD2 | TRBJ2-2 | TRBV28 | CASSSAGTNWSGELFF
NA | TRBJ1-5 | TRBV7-2 | CASSSVDRQPQHF
TRBD1 | TRBJ2-7 | TRBV11-2 | CASSLLGQGREQYF
NA | TRBJ1-2 | TRBV5-1 | CASSLEGPINYGYTF
TRBD1 | TRBJ2-7 | TRBV29-1 | CSVTDRAYEQHF
NA | TRBJ2-7 | TRBV16 | CASSADRTPEQYF
NA | TRBJ2-3 | TRBV9 | CASSVAGSGRTDTQYF
TRBD1 | TRBJ1-1 | TRBV7-9 | CASSARQGRNTEAFF
NA | TRBJ1-5 | TRBV4-2 | CASSQELAYSNQPQHF
NA | TRBJ1-1 | TRBV5-1 | CASSEPRLGAFF
NA | TRBJ2-2 | TRBV2 | CASSVGGKSTGELFF
NA | TRBJ1-1 | TRBV6-5 | CASSSQKIQGWTEAFF
NA | TRBJ2-7 | TRBV6-5 | CASSYRLEYGEQYF
NA | TRBJ1-1 | TRBV6-5 | CASSYSRTVNTEAFF
TRBD1 | TRBJ1-5 | TRBV6-1 | CASSPPGQGTSQPQHF
TRBD1 | TRBJ1-1 | TRBV20-1 | CSATGTGSMNTEAFF
NA | TRBJ1-2 | TRBV3-1 | CASSQGRSYTF
TRBD1 | TRBJ2-7 | TRBV30 | CAWEGAHEQYF
TRBD2 | TRBJ2-3 | TRBV7-9 | CASSLLAGSTDTQYF
NA | TRBJ1-1 | TRBV20-1 | CSAPPGLGGYTEAFF
NA | TRBJ2-7 | TRBV5-1 | CASSVRYLDEQYF
NA | TRBJ2-3 | TRBV12-3/TRBV12-4 | CASSFVGMGGTQYF
TRBD2 | TRBJ2-5 | TRBV5-5 | CASSRPSGQETQYF
TRBD1 | TRBJ1-1 | TRBV11-1 | CASRLTGGITEAFF
NA | TRBJ2-1 | TRBV11-1 | CASSYEGGIYNEQFF
TRBD2 | TRBJ2-1 | TRBV7-3 | CASSALAGGPGEQFF
NA | TRBJ2-1 | TRBV6-5 | CASSYGLAIPYNEQFF
NA | TRBJ2-2 | TRBV27 | CASSLKGALGTGELFF
TRBD2 | TRBJ2-7 | TRBV20-1 | CSARDTIGTRTYEQYF
NA | TRBJ1-1 | TRBV20-1 | CSASASGSVRGTEAFF
NA | TRBJ2-6 | TRBV18 | CASSSTGSSGANVLTF
TRBD2 | TRBJ2-3 | TRBV5-1 | CASSDVGLAIRSSTDTQYF
NA | TRBJ1-1 | TRBV4-3 | CASSQDRTTPAFF
NA | TRBJ2-5 | TRBV29-1 | CSVVGAGIGETQYF
TRBD1 | TRBJ2-3 | TRBV10-3 | CAISTGLTDTQYF
NA | TRBJ1-5 | TRBV9 | CASSGLSSNQPQHF
TRBD1 | TRBJ2-7 | TRBV24-1 | CATRTGTGPYEQYF
TRBD1 | TRBJ2-1 | TRBV15 | CATSGRGGLEYNEQFF
TRBD2 | TRBJ2-1 | TRBV5-1 | CASSPRASGRASGEQFF
NA | TRBJ2-3 | TRBV20-1 | CSAESGSSTDTQYF
NA | TRBJ2-6 | TRBV19 | CASSIEDSGANVLTF
NA | TRBJ2-2 | TRBV12-3/TRBV12-4 | CASSLVRPRGNTGELFF
NA | TRBJ2-5 | TRBV12-3/TRBV12-4 | CASSLGQGSAETQYF
NA | TRBJ2-5 | TRBV4-3 | CASSQEFQETQYF
NA | TRBJ1-1 | TRBV7-9 | CASSLLIGSRETEAFF
NA | TRBJ1-2 | TRBV12-3/TRBV12-4 | CASSGAYGRDGYTF
TRBD2 | TRBJ2-3 | TRBV7-3 | CASSYGGARSDTQYF
NA | TRBJ1-2 | TRBV20-1 | CSAALGKWGYTF
TRBD1 | TRBJ1-1 | TRBV12-3/TRBV12-4 | CASSLGSFQGGTEAFF
NA | TRBJ1-6 | TRBV5-1 | CASSLGDTSSYNSPLHF
TRBD2 | TRBJ2-1 | TRBV20-1 | CSASALSSGAYNEQFF
TRBD1 | TRBJ2-2 | TRBV29-1 | CSVGTGENTGELFF